The 10 T cell receptor beta chains reported below all come from one sample, sequenced in a study of blood T cell repertoires in COVID-19. Sequencing was performed with immunoSEQ multiplex PCR; in TCRdb, only in-frame clones are kept and a portion is missing. Here the sample spans 220,000 or so clones, 80% to 90% being singletons. The sample consisted of peripheral blood. All receptors derive from a man aged 45-65 years who had recovered from COVID-19.

The rearrangement links TRBV4-1 to TRBJ1-1; tentatively, D is TRBD1 (5 bases). The CDR3 totals 17 residues. Germline CDR1 MGHRA, CDR2 YSYEKL. V lost 4 bases and J 4 bases, leaving 22 bases between the germline ends. The CDR3 DNA is TGCGCCAGCAGCCTAGCAAAGAGCAGGGTATTGGGCACTGAAGCTTTCTTT. It translates to CASSLAKSRVLGTEAFF.

This chain joins TRBV11-2 and TRBJ2-7; D is possibly TRBD2 (5 bases). CDR1 is SGHAT and CDR2 is FQNNGV in the germline V gene. The CDR3 has 14 amino acids. The V end lost 3 bases, the J end lost 3 bases, and 12 bases lay between the germline ends. The CDR3 sequence is CASSFRPSGYEQYF. The CDR3 DNA sequence: TGTGCCAGCAGCTTTCGGCCGAGCGGCTACGAGCAGTACTTC.

The table lists this clone with a count of one. The chain is built from TRBV29-1 and TRBJ1-2, with D hard to call. Germline assignment: CDR1 SQVTM and CDR2 ANQGSEA. Trimming pared 5 bases from V and 9 bases from J, leaving 13 bases between. This CDR3 region has 11 residues. DNA of the CDR3: TGCAGCGTTTCAGGCAGCCGGAGCTACACCTTC. The encoded protein is CSVSGSRSYTF.

The J gene is TRBJ1-3, the V gene TRBV14, with TRBD1 as a possible D gene (6 bases). The CDR3 has 15 amino acids. The V and J ends lost 1 base and 4 bases respectively, with 11 bases between them. Germline V CDR1 and CDR2: SGHDN, FVKESK. The CDR3: CASSQVTGSGNTIYF. Here the CDR3 DNA reads TGTGCCAGCAGCCAAGTTACAGGGTCCGGAAACACCATATATTTT.

V is TRBV6-5 and J is TRBJ1-3; D is unclear. Trimming stripped 5 bases from V and 4 bases from J, with 12 bases between. CDR1 is MNHEY, CDR2 SVGAGI, per germline. This CDR3 spans 14 amino acids. The CDR3 here is CASSPNWSGNTIYF. The CDR3 nucleotides read TGTGCCAGCAGTCCAAACTGGTCCGGAAACACCATATATTTT.

In its sample, this clone was seen a few times. The genes are TRBV6-5 and TRBJ1-1, with no clear D. This CDR3 has 12 residues. Germline V gene sequence: CDR1 MNHEY, CDR2 SVGAGI. The V end was cut by 7 bases, the J end by 1 base, with 7 bases between. CDR3 amino acids: CASIWRNTEAFF. The CDR3 DNA reads TGTGCCAGCATATGGAGGAACACTGAAGCTTTCTTT.

The chain links TRBV11-2 to TRBJ2-7; 8 positions match TRBD2. The V gene end was trimmed by 4 bases and the J gene end by 9 bases; junction bases not matched to a gene: 20. This CDR3 spans 17 amino acids. Germline assignment: CDR1 SGHAT and CDR2 FQNNGV. The CDR3 DNA follows: TGTGCCAGCAGCTCCGTAGCGGGACCTAGAGGAGTACATGGGCAGTACTTC. It yields the protein CASSSVAGPRGVHGQYF.

The V call is TRBV30, the J call TRBJ1-1; 8 bases agree with TRBD1. The V gene's germline CDR1 is GTSNPN and CDR2 SVGIG (reference sequence). The CDR3 has 14 residues. Germline trimming cut 2 bases from V and 2 bases from J; bases unmatched to any gene: 4. The CDR3 protein is CAWSTGQGNTEAFF. In DNA form, the CDR3 reads TGTGCCTGGAGTACCGGACAGGGCAACACTGAAGCTTTCTTT.

The V gene is TRBV6-1, the J gene TRBJ2-7, with 9 bases aligning to TRBD1. The CDR3 has 14 residues. Germline trimming cut 3 bases from V and 4 bases from J; bases unmatched to any gene: 4. Germline lookup yields CDR1 MNHNS and CDR2 SASEGT. The CDR3 loop reads CASSDLTGGYEQYF. The CDR3, as DNA: TGTGCCAGCAGTGACCTGACAGGGGGTTACGAGCAGTACTTC.

The chain joins TRBV28 to TRBJ1-1, with D hard to call. V was pared by 10 bases and J by 4 bases, with 10 bases between. Germline assignment: CDR1 MDHEN and CDR2 SYDVKM. There are 11 residues in the CDR3. The chain's CDR3 is CATSSGTEAFF. In nucleotides, the CDR3 is TGTGCCACCAGCTCGGGCACTGAAGCTTTCTTT. Filled out from reference TRBV28 and TRBJ1-1, the complete variable domain reads DVKVTQSSRYLVKRTGEKVFLECVQDMDHENMFWYRQDPGLGLRLIYFSYDVKMKEKGDIPEGYSVSREKKERFSLILESASTNQTSMYLCATSSGTEAFFGQGTRLTVV.